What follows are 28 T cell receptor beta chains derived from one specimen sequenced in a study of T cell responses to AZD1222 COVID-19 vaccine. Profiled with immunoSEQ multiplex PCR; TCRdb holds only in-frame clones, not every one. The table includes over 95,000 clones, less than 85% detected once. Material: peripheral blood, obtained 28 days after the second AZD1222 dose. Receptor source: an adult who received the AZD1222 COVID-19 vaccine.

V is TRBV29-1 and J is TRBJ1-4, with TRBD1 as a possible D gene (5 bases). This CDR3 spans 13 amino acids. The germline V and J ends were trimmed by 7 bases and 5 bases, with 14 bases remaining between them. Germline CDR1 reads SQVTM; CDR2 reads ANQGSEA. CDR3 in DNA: TGCAGCGCGACGCAGACAGCGAATGAAAAACTGTTTTTT. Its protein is CSATQTANEKLFF.

CDR3 amino acids: CASSESDGNLGELFF. In nucleotides, the CDR3 is TGCGCCAGCAGTGAGTCGGACGGAAATCTCGGGGAGCTGTTTTTT. The rearrangement uses TRBV10-1 and TRBJ2-2, with no clear D. Per germline, CDR1 WNHNN and CDR2 SYGVQD (reference sequence). The V end lost 0 bases, the J end lost 7 bases, and 12 bases lay between the germline ends. The CDR3 is 15 residues long.

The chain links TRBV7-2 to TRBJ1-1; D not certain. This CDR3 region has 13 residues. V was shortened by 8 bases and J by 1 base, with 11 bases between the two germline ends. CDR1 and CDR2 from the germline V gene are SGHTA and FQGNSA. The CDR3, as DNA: TGTGCCAGCGGGTTATCAGGGAACACTGAAGCTTTCTTT. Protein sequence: CASGLSGNTEAFF.

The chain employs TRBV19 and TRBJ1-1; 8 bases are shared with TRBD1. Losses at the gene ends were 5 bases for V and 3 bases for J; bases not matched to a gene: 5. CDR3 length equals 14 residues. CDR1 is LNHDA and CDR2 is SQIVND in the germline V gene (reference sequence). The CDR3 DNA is TGTGCCAGTAGTCTGACAGGGGAGGACACTGAAGCTTTCTTT. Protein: CASSLTGEDTEAFF. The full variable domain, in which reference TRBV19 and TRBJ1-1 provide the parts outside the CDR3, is DGGITQSPKYLFRKEGQNVTLSCEQNLNHDAMYWYRQDPGQGLRLIYYSQIVNDFQKGDIAEGYSVSREKKESFPLTVTSAQKNPTAFYLCASSLTGEDTEAFFGQGTRLTVV.

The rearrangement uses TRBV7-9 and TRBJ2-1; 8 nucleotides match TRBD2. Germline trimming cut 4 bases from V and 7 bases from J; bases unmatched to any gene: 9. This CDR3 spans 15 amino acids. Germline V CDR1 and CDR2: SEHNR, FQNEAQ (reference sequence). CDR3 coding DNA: TGTGCCAGCAGCTCTAGCGGGCCCCAGGGGAATGAGCAGTTCTTC. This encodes CASSSSGPQGNEQFF.

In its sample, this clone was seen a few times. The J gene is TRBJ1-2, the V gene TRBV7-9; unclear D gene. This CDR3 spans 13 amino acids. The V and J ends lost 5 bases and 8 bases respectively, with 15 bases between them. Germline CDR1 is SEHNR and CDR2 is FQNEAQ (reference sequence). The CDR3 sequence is CASSLDDYRGYTF. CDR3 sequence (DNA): TGTGCCAGCAGCCTCGATGATTACCGGGGCTACACCTTC.

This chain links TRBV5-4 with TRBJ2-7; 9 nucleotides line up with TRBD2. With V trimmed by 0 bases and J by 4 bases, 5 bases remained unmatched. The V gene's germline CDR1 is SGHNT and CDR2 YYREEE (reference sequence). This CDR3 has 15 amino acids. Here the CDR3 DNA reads TGTGCCAGCAGCTTGGGGGCGGGAGGGGTGTACGAGCAGTACTTC. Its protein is CASSLGAGGVYEQYF.

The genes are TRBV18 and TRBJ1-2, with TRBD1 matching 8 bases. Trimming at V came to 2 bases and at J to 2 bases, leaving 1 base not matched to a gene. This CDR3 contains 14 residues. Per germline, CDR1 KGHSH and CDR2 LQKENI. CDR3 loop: CASSPGTGNYGYTF. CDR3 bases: TGTGCCAGCTCACCAGGGACAGGCAACTATGGCTACACCTTC.

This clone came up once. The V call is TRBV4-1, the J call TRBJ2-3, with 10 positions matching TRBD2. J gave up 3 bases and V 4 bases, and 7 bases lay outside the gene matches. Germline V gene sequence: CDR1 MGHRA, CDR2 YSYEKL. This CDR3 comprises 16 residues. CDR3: CASSPGLARGTDTQYF. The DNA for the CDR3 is TGCGCCAGCAGCCCGGGACTAGCGAGGGGGACAGATACGCAGTATTTT.

The CDR3 coding sequence is TGTGCCAGCAGCTTCGGAGGGCGGGACACCATATATTTT. Translation: CASSFGGRDTIYF. The genes are TRBV5-6 and TRBJ1-3; no definite D call. This CDR3 comprises 13 residues. In germline, CDR1 is SGHDT, CDR2 YYEEEE. V lost 2 bases, J lost 8 bases, and 11 bases lay in between.

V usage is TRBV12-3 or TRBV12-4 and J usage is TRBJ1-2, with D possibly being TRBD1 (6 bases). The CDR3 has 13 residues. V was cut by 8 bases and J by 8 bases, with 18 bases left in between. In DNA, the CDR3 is TGTGCCAGCCCGAGTCGAGGGGGGTGGGGCTACACCTTC. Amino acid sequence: CASPSRGGWGYTF.

DNA of the CDR3: TGCGCCAGCAAACGGACTAGCGGGGTTAATGAGCAGTTCTTC. Its protein product is CASKRTSGVNEQFF. The J gene is TRBJ2-1, the V gene TRBV23-1, with TRBD2 matching over 12 bases. TRBV23-1 is annotated as an ORF whose role is uncertain. Unmatched junction bases numbered 5, after V lost 7 bases and J lost 7 bases. The CDR3 runs 14 residues.

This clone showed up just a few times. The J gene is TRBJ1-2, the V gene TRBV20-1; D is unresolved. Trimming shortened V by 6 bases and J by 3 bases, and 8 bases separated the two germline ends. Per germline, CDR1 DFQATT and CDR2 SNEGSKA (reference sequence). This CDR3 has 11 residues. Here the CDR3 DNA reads TGCAGTGCGCCCCTAGACTATGGCTACACCTTC. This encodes CSAPLDYGYTF.

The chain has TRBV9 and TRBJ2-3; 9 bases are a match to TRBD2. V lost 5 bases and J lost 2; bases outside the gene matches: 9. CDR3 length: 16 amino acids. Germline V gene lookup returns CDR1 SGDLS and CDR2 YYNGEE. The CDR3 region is CASSERLADHTDTQYF. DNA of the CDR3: TGTGCCAGCAGTGAAAGACTAGCGGACCACACAGATACGCAGTATTTT.

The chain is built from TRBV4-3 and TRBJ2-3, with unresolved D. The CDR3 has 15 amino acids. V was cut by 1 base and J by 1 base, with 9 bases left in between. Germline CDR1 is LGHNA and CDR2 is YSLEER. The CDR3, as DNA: TGCGCCAGCAGCCAAGGAACCCCCGGCACAGATACGCAGTATTTT. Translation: CASSQGTPGTDTQYF.

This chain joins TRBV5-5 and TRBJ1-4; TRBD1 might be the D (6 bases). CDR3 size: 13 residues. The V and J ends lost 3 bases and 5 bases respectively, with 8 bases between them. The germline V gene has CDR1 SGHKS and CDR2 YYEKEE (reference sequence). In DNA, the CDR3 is TGTGCCAGCAGCTCAGGGGTAAATGAAAAACTGTTTTTT. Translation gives CASSSGVNEKLFF.

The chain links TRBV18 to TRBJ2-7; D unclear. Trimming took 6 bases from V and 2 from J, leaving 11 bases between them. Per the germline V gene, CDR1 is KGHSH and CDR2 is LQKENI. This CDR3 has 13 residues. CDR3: CASSSTAPYEQYF. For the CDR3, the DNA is TGTGCCAGCTCCTCAACAGCCCCCTACGAGCAGTACTTC.

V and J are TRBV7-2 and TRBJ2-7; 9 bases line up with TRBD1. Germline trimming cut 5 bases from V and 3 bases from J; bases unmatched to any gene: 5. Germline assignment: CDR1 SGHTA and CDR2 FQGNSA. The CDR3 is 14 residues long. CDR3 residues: CASSTGTGFYEQYF. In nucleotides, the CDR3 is TGTGCCAGCAGCACCGGGACAGGGTTCTACGAGCAGTACTTC.

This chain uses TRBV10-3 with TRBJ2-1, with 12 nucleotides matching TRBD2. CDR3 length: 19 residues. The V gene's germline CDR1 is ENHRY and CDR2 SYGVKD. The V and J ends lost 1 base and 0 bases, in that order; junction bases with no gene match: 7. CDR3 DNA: TGTGCCATCAGTGAGTGGGCTAGCGGGAGGGACAGCTCCTACAATGAGCAGTTCTTC. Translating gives CAISEWASGRDSSYNEQFF.

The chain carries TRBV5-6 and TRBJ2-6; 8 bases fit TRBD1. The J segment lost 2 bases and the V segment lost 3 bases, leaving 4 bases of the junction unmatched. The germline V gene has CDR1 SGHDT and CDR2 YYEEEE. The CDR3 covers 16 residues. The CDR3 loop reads CASSWTGTPGANVLTF. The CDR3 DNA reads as TGTGCCAGCAGCTGGACAGGGACTCCTGGGGCCAACGTCCTGACTTTC.

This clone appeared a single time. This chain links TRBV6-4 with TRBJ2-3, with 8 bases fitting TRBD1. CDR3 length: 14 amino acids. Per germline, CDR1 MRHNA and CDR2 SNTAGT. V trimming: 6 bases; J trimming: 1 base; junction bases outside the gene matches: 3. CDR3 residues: CASRRGQGTDTQYF. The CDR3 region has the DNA TGTGCCAGCAGGCGGGGACAGGGCACAGATACGCAGTATTTT.

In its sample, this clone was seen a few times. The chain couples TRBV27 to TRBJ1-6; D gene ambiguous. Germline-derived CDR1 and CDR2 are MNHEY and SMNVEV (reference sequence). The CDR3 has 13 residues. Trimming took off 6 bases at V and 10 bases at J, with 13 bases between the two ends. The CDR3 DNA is TGTGCCAGCAGCCGAATCTCGGGGTCACCCCTCCACTTT. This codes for CASSRISGSPLHF.

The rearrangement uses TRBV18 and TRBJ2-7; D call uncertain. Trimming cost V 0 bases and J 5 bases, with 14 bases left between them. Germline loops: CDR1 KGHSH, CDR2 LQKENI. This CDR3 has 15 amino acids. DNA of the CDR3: TGTGCCAGCTCACCACCCCTGGAAAGGCTTAACGAGCAGTACTTC. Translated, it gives CASSPPLERLNEQYF.

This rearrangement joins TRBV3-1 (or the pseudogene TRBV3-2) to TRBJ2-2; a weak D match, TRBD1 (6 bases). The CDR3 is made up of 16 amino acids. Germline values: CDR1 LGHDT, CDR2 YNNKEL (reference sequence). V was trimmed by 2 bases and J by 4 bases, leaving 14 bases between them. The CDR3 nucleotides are TGTGCCAGCAGCCAAACCGGGACATTGGGCACCGGGGAGCTGTTTTTT. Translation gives CASSQTGTLGTGELFF.

This CDR3 reads CASSQGESDTQYF. Here the CDR3 DNA reads TGTGCCAGCAGCCAAGGAGAGTCGGATACGCAGTATTTT. The V and J genes are TRBV3-1 (or the pseudogene TRBV3-2) and TRBJ2-3; no clear D. This CDR3 spans 13 amino acids. Germline V CDR1 and CDR2: LGHDT, YNNKEL (reference sequence). The V end was cut by 1 base, the J end by 6 bases, with 8 bases between.

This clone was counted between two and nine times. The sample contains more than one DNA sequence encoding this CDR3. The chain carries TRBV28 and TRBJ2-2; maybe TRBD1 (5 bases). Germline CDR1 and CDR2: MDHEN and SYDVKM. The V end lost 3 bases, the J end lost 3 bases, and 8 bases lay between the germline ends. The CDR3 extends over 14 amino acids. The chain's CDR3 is CASSFQGYTGELFF. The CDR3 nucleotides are TGTGCCAGCAGTTTTCAGGGTTACACCGGGGAGCTGTTTTTT.

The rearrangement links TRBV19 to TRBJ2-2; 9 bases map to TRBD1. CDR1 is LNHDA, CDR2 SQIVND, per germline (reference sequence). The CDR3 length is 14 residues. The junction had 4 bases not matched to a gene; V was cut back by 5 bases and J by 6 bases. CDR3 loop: CASSPRTGAGELFF. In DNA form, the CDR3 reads TGTGCCAGTAGTCCCCGGACAGGGGCCGGGGAGCTGTTTTTT.

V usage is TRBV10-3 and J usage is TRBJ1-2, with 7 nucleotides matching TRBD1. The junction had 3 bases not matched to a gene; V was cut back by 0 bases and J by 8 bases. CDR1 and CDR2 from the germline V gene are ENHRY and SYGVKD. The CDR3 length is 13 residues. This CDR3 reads CAISESTGFGYTF. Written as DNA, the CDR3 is TGTGCCATCAGTGAGTCGACAGGGTTCGGCTACACCTTC.